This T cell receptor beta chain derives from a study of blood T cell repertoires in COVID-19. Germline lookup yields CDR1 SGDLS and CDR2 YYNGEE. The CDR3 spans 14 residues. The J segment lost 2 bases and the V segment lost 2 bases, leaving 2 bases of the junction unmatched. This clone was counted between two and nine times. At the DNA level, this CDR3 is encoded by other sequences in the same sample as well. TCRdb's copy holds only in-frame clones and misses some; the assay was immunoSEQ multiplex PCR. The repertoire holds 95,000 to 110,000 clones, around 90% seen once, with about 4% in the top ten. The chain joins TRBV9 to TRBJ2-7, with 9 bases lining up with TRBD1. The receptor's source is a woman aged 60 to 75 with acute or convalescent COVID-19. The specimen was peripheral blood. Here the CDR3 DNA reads TGTGCCAGCAGCGTGGGACAGGGCGCCTACGAGCAGTACTTC. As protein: CASSVGQGAYEQYF.